This TCR beta chain was identified during a study of molecular identifiers for immune sequencing clone quantification. The length of the CDR3 is 16 residues. The V gene's germline CDR1 is MNHEY and CDR2 SVGEGT. Trimming removed 8 bases at V and 0 bases at J, with 19 bases between. This clonotype came up many times. The authors sorted naive CD8 T cells as CD8+CD4-CCR7+CD45RA+. For bulk TCR libraries, previously described methods and listed TCR primers were used. TCRdb reprocessed the PCR reads via MiXCR and lists one record per CDR3 protein. The sample carries 490,000 or so distinct CDR3 sequences, about a fifth recorded once.

The chain couples TRBV6-2 or TRBV6-3 to TRBJ1-1, with D possibly matching TRBD1 (6 bases). The clonotype originates from a human donor in good health. Some libraries in this study had Jurkat cell RNA spiked in. Sequencing was done on a sample of naive CD8+ T cells from blood, with Jurkat cell RNA spiked in. Subset here: FACS-sorted CD8+CD4-CCR7+CD45RA+ naive T cells. The CDR3 region is CASHWDIVGMNTEAFF. In nucleotides, the CDR3 is TGTGCCAGCCACTGGGACATCGTCGGGATGAACACTGAAGCTTTCTTT.